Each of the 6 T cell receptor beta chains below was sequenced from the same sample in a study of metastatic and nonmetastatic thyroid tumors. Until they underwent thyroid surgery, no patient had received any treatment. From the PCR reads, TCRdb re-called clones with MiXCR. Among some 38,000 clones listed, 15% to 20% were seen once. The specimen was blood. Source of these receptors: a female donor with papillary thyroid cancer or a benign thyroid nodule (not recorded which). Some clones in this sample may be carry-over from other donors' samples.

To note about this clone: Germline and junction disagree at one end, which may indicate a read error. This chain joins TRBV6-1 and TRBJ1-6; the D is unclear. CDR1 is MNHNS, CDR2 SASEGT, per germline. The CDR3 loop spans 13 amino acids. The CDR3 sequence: CASKEREGSPLQF. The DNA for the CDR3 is TGTGCCAGTAAAGAAAGGGAGGGATCACCCCTCCAATTT.

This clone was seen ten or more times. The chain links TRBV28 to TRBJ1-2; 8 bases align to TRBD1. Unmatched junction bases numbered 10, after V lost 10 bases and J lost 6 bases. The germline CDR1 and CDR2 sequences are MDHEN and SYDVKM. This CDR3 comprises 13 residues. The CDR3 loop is CAINTGGSDGYTF. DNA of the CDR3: TGTGCCATCAATACAGGGGGTTCAGATGGCTACACCTTC.

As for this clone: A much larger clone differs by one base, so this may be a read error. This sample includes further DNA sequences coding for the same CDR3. This CDR3 is CASSYTGTQYF. CDR3 coding DNA: TGTGCCAGCAGCTACACAGGTACCCAGTACTTC. The genes are TRBV7-9 and TRBJ2-5; a weak D match, TRBD1 (5 bases). CDR1 SEHNR and CDR2 FQNEAQ come from the germline V gene (reference sequence). Trimming pared 4 bases from V and 8 bases from J, leaving 8 bases between. CDR3 size: 11 residues.

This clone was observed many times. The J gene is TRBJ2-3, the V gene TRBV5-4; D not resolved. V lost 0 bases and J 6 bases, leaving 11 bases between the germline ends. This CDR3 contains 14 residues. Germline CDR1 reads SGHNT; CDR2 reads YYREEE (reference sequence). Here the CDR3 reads CASSLDGPSDTQYF. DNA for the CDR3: TGTGCCAGCAGCTTGGACGGACCCTCTGATACGCAGTATTTT.

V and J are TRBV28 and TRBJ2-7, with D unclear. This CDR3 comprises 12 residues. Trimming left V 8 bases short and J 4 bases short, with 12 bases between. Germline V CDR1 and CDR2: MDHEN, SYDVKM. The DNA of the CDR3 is TGTGCCAGCGCAGACCCCGGATACGAGCAGTACTTC. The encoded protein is CASADPGYEQYF.

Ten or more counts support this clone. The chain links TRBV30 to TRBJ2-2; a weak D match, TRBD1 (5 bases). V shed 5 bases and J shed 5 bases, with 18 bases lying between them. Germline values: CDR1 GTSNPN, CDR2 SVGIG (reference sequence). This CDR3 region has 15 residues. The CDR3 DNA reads TGTGCCTGGGAAGAAAGGGGCGGTGGAACCGGGGAGCTGTTTTTT. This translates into CAWEERGGGTGELFF.